This T cell receptor (beta chain) was captured by sequencing in a study of molecular identifiers for immune sequencing clone quantification. This CDR3 region has 14 residues. The V end was cut by 8 bases, the J end by 7 bases, with 17 bases between. From germline, CDR1 is MNHEY and CDR2 SMNVEV (reference sequence). Previously described methods and listed TCR primers produced bulk TCR libraries. TCRdb analysed the PCR reads with MiXCR anew, one entry per CDR3 protein. The sample shows about 640,000 distinct CDR3 sequences, just under 20% of them seen only once. This clonotype was sampled from a human donor in good health. Some libraries in this study had Jurkat cell RNA spiked in. The chain combines TRBV27 with TRBJ1-4; D perhaps matches TRBD1 (6 bases). The specimen sequenced was naive CD8+ T cells from blood, with Jurkat cell RNA spiked in. The subset denotes: FACS-sorted CD8+CD4-CCR7+CD45RA+ naive T cells. This CDR3 is CASSWGPRGEKLFF. DNA for the CDR3: TGTGCCAGCTCGTGGGGGCCCCGGGGTGAAAAACTGTTTTTT.